This TCR beta chain was profiled in a study of CD8 T cells in Susac syndrome (dated by TCRdb to the late 2010s). Concerning the study at large: Whether CD8+ T cell activation and differentiation in Susac syndrome was antigen driven was tested using repertoire sequencing.

Peripheral blood CD8+ and CD4+ T cells from healthy donors, Susac syndrome patients and multiple sclerosis patients were profiled using high-throughput TCR beta sequencing. The multiple sclerosis controls were treatment-naive patients who had stable or active relapsing-remitting disease and met the revised McDonald criteria. Bulk CD8+ and CD4+ T cells were purified by magnetic negative isolation, whereas CD8+ TEMRA cells were enriched by FACS. Blood was drawn into EDTA tubes, processed within 24 hours, and PBMCs were isolated by density gradient centrifugation. PBMCs destined for TCR sequencing were cryopreserved in liquid nitrogen and later thawed in a 37 °C water bath. A purity of at least 90% was achieved for sorted or isolated CD4+, CD8+ and CD8+ TEMRA cells. Trimming costs V 0 bases and J 1 base, and their ends lie 7 bases apart. Taken from cysteine to phenylalanine, the CDR3 has 14 residues. Kept here is only the CDR3 DNA, which spans 42 bases and is read in frame from base 1. According to the germline V gene, CDR1 reads SGHRS and CDR2 reads YFSETQ.

Overall results and qualifications from the work: The number of individuals in the TCR sequencing and HLA analysis was recognized as being relatively small.

A note on this clonotype: The clone's antigen remains unknown. Base qualities were left out, and no much larger clone turns up one base away.

RNA was extracted using the RNeasy kit, and roughly 0.5 to 1 ug of the RNA was reverse transcribed with random hexamers. The immunoSEQ multiplex PCR assay, covering 54 Vbeta and 13 Jbeta segments, was used to amplify TCR beta CDR3 regions. To correct PCR amplification bias, a synthetic template baseline was used for both primer optimization and computational correction. Turning to the authors' computational methods: Reads were assigned to V, D and J genes according to IMGT and analyzed in immunoSEQ Analyzer, with only productive sequences retained. To calculate clonality, Shannon entropy was normalized by log2 of the number of productive unique sequences and then subtracted from one. For each patient and control, public and private clones were evaluated within the 100 most prevalent clones. A clone was defined as Susac-specific if it was absent from the healthy and MS cohorts, from 950 to 1,300 published viral clones and from other ImmuneACCESS disease sequences. The raw public data were reprocessed by TCRdb itself: fastp quality trimming at Q25, MiXCR clonotype calling, in-frame beta chains only. CDR3 protein sequences are deduplicated, and each keeps its most common genes and DNA. TCRdb assigned the V and J calls; the authors' analysis was not used. The sample records some 260,000 distinct CDR3 sequences, 80% to 95% of which are singletons. The top ten clonotypes cover 0.065% to 0.08% of the sample.

Sequencing was performed on CD4+ T cells from PBMCs. This TCR came from a human donor with multiple sclerosis. The chain uses TRBV5-1 and TRBJ1-2, and the D gene may be TRBD1, 6 bases matching. The nucleotides are TGCGCCAGCAGCTTGGTAGGGGGTAACTATGGCTACACCTTC. It is translated as CASSLVGGNYGYTF.